The rows below give T cell receptor beta chains drawn from one sample of a study of OX40 agonist ivuxolimab in advanced cancers. Assay: immunoSEQ multiplex PCR; the TCRdb copy retains only in-frame clones and omits some. This table has tens of thousands of clones, roughly 89% appearing once. Specimen: CD4+ or CD8+ T cells sorted from blood, collected in a trial of the OX40 agonist ivuxolimab. The receptor set was obtained from an adult with an advanced solid tumor such as melanoma, head and neck, liver or kidney cancer. Both conserved end residues are part of each CDR3. A D gene is named only where the DNA matches it firmly. Clone size is stated in some rows and not others, as once, few, many or a class when expanded.

TRBV2	.	TRBJ1-5	.	CASSDNGGRQPQHF	TGTGCCAGCAGTGATAATGGGGGCCGGCAGCCCCAGCATTTT
TRBV27	.	TRBJ2-7	.	CASSLSLYTPYEQYF	TGTGCCAGCAGTTTAAGTTTGTACACCCCCTACGAGCAGTACTTC
TRBV14	TRBD1	TRBJ2-5	.	CASSQRTGTGYQETQYF	TGTGCCAGCAGTCAAAGAACCGGGACAGGCTACCAAGAGACCCAGTACTTC
TRBV19	.	TRBJ2-5	.	CATRAGPQWETQYF	TGTGCCACCCGCGCAGGACCTCAATGGGAGACCCAGTACTTC
TRBV27	TRBD1	TRBJ2-1	.	CASSLYLQGAQSNEQFF	TGTGCCAGCAGTTTATATCTACAGGGGGCGCAGTCCAATGAGCAGTTCTTC
TRBV19	.	TRBJ2-3	.	CASSNFGADTQYF	TGTGCCAGTAGCAACTTTGGAGCAGATACGCAGTATTTT
TRBV15	.	TRBJ1-5	.	CATSREIGNQPQHF	TGTGCCACCAGCAGAGAGATTGGCAATCAGCCCCAGCATTTT
TRBV20-1	.	TRBJ2-1	.	CSARRVREQFF	TGCAGTGCTCGCAGGGTAAGGGAGCAGTTCTTC
TRBV7-8	.	TRBJ1-5	.	CASSLVSGQPQHF	TGTGCCAGCAGCTTAGTTTCGGGTCAGCCCCAGCATTTT
TRBV10-2	TRBD1	TRBJ1-2	.	CASSESRWDRTNYGYTF	TGCGCCAGCAGTGAGTCGAGGTGGGACAGGACTAACTATGGCTACACCTTC
TRBV10-3	TRBD1	TRBJ2-2	.	CAISESIVWGQGELFF	TGTGCCATCAGTGAGTCTATCGTGTGGGGACAGGGGGAGCTGTTTTTT
TRBV6-5	.	TRBJ1-5	.	CASSYSGTGGQPQHF	TGTGCCAGCAGTTACTCTGGAACAGGCGGTCAGCCCCAGCATTTT
TRBV11-3	.	TRBJ1-2	few	CASSLGLVNYGYTF	TGTGCCAGCAGCTTAGGGTTGGTTAACTATGGCTACACCTTC
TRBV27	.	TRBJ2-7	.	CASSLDGKPYEQYF	TGTGCCAGCAGTTTGGACGGGAAGCCCTACGAGCAGTACTTC
TRBV6-6	.	TRBJ2-2	.	CASRQNTGELFF	TGTGCCAGCAGACAGAACACCGGGGAGCTGTTTTTT
TRBV2	.	TRBJ1-5	.	CASSQGQTVGQPQHF	TGTGCCAGCAGTCAGGGCCAAACCGTGGGTCAGCCCCAGCATTTT
TRBV28	TRBD1	TRBJ1-4	.	CASSFIPGQGVKLFF	TGTGCCAGCAGTTTCATCCCGGGACAGGGGGTGAAACTGTTTTTT
TRBV6-5	.	TRBJ2-3	.	CASSYSAGFGDTQYF	TGTGCCAGCAGTTACTCCGCCGGGTTTGGAGATACGCAGTATTTT
TRBV6-5	TRBD1	TRBJ2-7	.	CASSPPRTGRYEQYF	TGTGCCAGCAGCCCCCCCCGGACAGGACGATACGAGCAGTACTTC
TRBV2	.	TRBJ2-7	.	CASSELEAPTNYEQYF	TGTGCCAGCAGTGAATTGGAGGCGCCGACCAACTACGAGCAGTACTTC
TRBV11-2	.	TRBJ2-2	.	CASSPLAATGTGELFF	TGTGCCAGCAGCCCCCTGGCGGCTACGGGCACCGGGGAGCTGTTTTTT
TRBV2	.	TRBJ2-5	.	CASSGDFQETQYF	TGTGCCAGCAGTGGGGACTTCCAAGAGACCCAGTACTTC
TRBV7-2	.	TRBJ1-5	.	CASSLRFGPNQPQHF	TGTGCCAGCAGCTTGAGATTCGGCCCCAATCAGCCCCAGCATTTT
TRBV6-6	.	TRBJ2-7	.	CASGQSYEQYF	TGTGCCAGCGGACAGAGCTACGAGCAGTACTTC
TRBV6-5	.	TRBJ1-5	.	CASSYGRGGQPQHF	TGTGCCAGCAGTTACGGCAGGGGAGGTCAGCCCCAGCATTTT
TRBV2	.	TRBJ2-7	.	CASVGALDSYEQYF	TGTGCCAGCGTGGGGGCGCTAGACTCCTACGAGCAGTACTTC